A selection of T cell receptor beta chains follows, all from one sample in a study of cytomegalovirus exposure and HLA in healthy donors. Here immunoSEQ multiplex PCR was the method, and the copy in TCRdb shows in-frame clones only, minus some. In the table there are about 180,000 clones, 70% to 75% of which are singletons. The sample was PBMCs. Source of these receptors: a male donor in good health and CMV-seronegative. CDR3s include the opening cysteine and the closing phenylalanine or tryptophan.

V,J,CDR3
TRBV28,TRBJ1-2,CASSVVNYGYTF
TRBV6-1,TRBJ1-5,CASRLQGAQPQHF
TRBV7-9,TRBJ1-1,CASSSGWGNTEAFF
TRBV29-1,TRBJ2-1,CSVEAGVTGNEQFF
TRBV9,TRBJ2-7,CASSVGAGAPYEQYF
TRBV29-1,TRBJ2-7,CSVEVGLAVYEQYF
TRBV6-5,TRBJ2-7,CASSYSSGGASYEQYF
TRBV9,TRBJ2-7,CASSATGQSSYEQYF
TRBV30,TRBJ1-5,CAWSAGTGSFSNQPQHF
TRBV6-6,TRBJ2-4,CASSLSSGRTNIQYF
TRBV4-2,TRBJ1-5,CASSQGQGSGVNQPQHF
TRBV5-1,TRBJ2-7,CASTSGDRNPYEQYF
TRBV5-1,TRBJ1-1,CASSPRTRGVTEAFF
TRBV20-1,TRBJ2-1,CSASFLNEQFF
TRBV6-1,TRBJ1-2,CASRDRGHGYTF
TRBV28,TRBJ2-1,CASSFRVWNNEQFF
TRBV6-1,TRBJ1-3,CASSGWDTGNTIYF
TRBV19,-,CASSESYEQYF
TRBV6-5,TRBJ2-3,CASRPQGTDTQYF
TRBV6-6,TRBJ2-1,CASSYRAGSYNEQFF
TRBV5-1,TRBJ1-1,CASSLQGGTEAFF
TRBV19,TRBJ1-4,CASSIDRRGLSLFF
TRBV9,TRBJ1-5,CASSVGSQFNQPQHF
TRBV6-5,TRBJ1-4,CASRGEQGNEKLFF
TRBV15,TRBJ1-5,CATSSTTGNQPQHF
TRBV11-2,TRBJ1-1,CASLSTGDTEAFF
TRBV5-4,TRBJ1-2,CASSPRGMPYYGYTF
TRBV7-3,TRBJ2-1,CASSSLLYNEQFF
TRBV28,TRBJ2-2,CASSGQNTGELFF
TRBV5-6,TRBJ1-6,CASSWGTGIGSPLHF
TRBV29-1,TRBJ2-1,CSAGQGGHNEQFF
TRBV28,TRBJ2-7,CASSFPQAEQYF
TRBV11-2,TRBJ2-5,CASSLQETQYF
TRBV18,TRBJ1-5,CASSLTGGQLNQPQHF
TRBV30,TRBJ2-7,CAWREASGYEQYF
TRBV6-5,TRBJ2-1,CASSYVGGAAPNEQFF
TRBV28,TRBJ1-5,CASSLGGAGNQPQHF
TRBV7-2,TRBJ1-5,CASSSDRGYQPQHF
TRBV27,TRBJ2-5,CASSPGGRGETQYF
TRBV6-4,TRBJ2-3,CASSDGTSSDTQYF
TRBV5-1,TRBJ2-3,CASSKWDRSTDTQYF
TRBV4-1,TRBJ1-1,CASSQEGGWSFF
TRBV5-3,TRBJ2-7,CARRVCAGSMQYF
TRBV28,TRBJ2-4,CASSLSLAGGQNIQYF
TRBV30,TRBJ1-6,CAWSGVGGPFSPLHF
TRBV4-2,TRBJ1-1,CASSQDIVKGAQTEAFF
TRBV29-1,TRBJ1-2,CSVVWGTGWAYGYTF
TRBV30,TRBJ2-3,CAWSAGGGSDTQYF
TRBV6-6,TRBJ1-6,CASSPGRGNSPLHF
TRBV12-5,TRBJ2-5,CASASGETQYF
TRBV19,TRBJ1-4,CASSIFHRGEKLFF
TRBV28,TRBJ1-5,CASSLVDRGDQPQHF
TRBV7-3,TRBJ2-6,CASRAGAGANVLTF